The following is a T cell receptor beta chain sequence with its context. What it binds is unknown. V shed 0 bases, J shed 9 bases, and the junction held 5 bases outside the gene matches. CDR1 SGHRS and CDR2 YFSETQ come from the germline V gene. The CDR3 runs 15 residues. This entry comes from a study of cytomegalovirus exposure and HLA in healthy donors. Study observations and caveats: There were some public TCRs occurring in many donors, but most TCR sequences were rare. Three of the chains that were CMV-associated were confirmed in vitro to be specific for CMV antigens. Several of the most significant clusters appeared, in a later analysis, to be linked to common viral pathogens.

13 Jbeta primers and 60 Vbeta primers were used for the PCR. The assay was immunoSEQ multiplex PCR, and TCRdb's table has in-frame clones only and misses some. The data show 150,000 to 200,000 clones, approximately 80% seen once. The source material was PBMCs. The chain recombines TRBV5-1 with TRBJ1-6, with TRBD1 identical over 8 bases. The sequence was obtained from a man over 45 in good health and CMV-seropositive. The CDR3, as DNA: TGCGCCAGCAGCTTGGCCAGTGGACAGGGTTCACCCCTCCACTTT. Its translation is CASSLASGQGSPLHF.